What follows describes a single T cell receptor beta chain. Its cognate antigen is unknown. The CDR3 totals 13 residues. Germline V gene sequence: CDR1 SGHNT, CDR2 YYREEE (reference sequence). V shed 4 bases and J shed 6 bases, with 14 bases lying between them. This specimen belongs to a study of shared clonotypes between healthy human individuals. General study results and limits: Memory subsets generally showed lower estimated richness than naive subsets.

Roughly 200 ng DNA, around 30,000 T cell genomes, went into each sorted-subset replicate PCR. Data came from immunoSEQ multiplex PCR; TCRdb stores just in-frame clones and leaves some out. Counted here are roughly 2.6 million clones, approximately 90% occurring once; the ten biggest clones make up roughly 0.13%. V is TRBV5-4 and J is TRBJ2-7; D is unclear. The sequence was obtained from a man between 18 and 29 years old in good health. The sequenced sample consisted of naive CD4+ T cells sorted from blood. Subset of the sample: CD45RA+ positively selected. The CDR3 region is CASSRRLSPEQYF. The CDR3 DNA reads TGTGCCAGCAGCCGCCGCCTTTCCCCCGAGCAGTACTTC.